The text below deals with one T cell receptor beta chain. Its antigen remains undetermined. Base qualities are not provided; no much larger clone lies one nucleotide away. The data derive from a study of blood T cell repertoires in COVID-19 (dated by TCRdb to 2018 to 2021). About the full investigation: The collaborator samples originated in the United States, Italy and Spain and spanned the acute and convalescent phases of COVID-19. The prospective study material was composed of cDNA or gDNA derived from T cells, B-cell-depleted T cells, or PBMCs. Deeply sampled blood TCRbeta repertoires from subjects exposed to, actively infected with, or recovered from COVID-19 were included in the dataset. The repertoires were released in a freely available public database meant as a resource for research on the immune response to SARS-CoV-2. The samples were drawn from two sources: the first 160 participants of the ongoing ImmuneRACE study, and over 950 subjects contributed by 6 global collaborators. A de-identified subject ID, COVID-19 status, age in years and sex were almost always included in the sample metadata. Where available, HLA class I and class II types were obtained from metadata supplied by the sample provider rather than from assay-based typing. Study-wide conclusions, independent of this receptor: The amount of clinical and demographic metadata varied by source and participant and was provided uncurated.

In Seattle, one collaborating source enrolled patients while the infection was active and tracked those patients longitudinally over the course of disease. Collaborating institutions collected whole blood in K2EDTA tubes following their own protocols. Collaborator samples were shipped for TCRbeta analysis as frozen whole blood, isolated PBMCs, or DNA extracted from either sample type. TCRbeta CDR3 regions were amplified from genomic DNA by means of the immunoSEQ Assay, a bias-controlled multiplex PCR. In the paper's pipeline: Within the assay, amplification of reference gene primers was used to estimate how many nucleated cells each sample contained. To quantify the absolute abundance of each unique TCRbeta CDR3 rearrangement, sequence reads were collapsed and filtered. For each sample, productive Simpson clonality was calculated as the square root of Simpson's diversity index over productive rearrangements. TCRdb mirrors the immuneACCESS table, restricted to in-frame sequences. Some clones are absent from its copies; in checked studies, under half trace to an unresolved V gene, and the reason for the others is unknown. V, J and clone size are those of that table, while D and trimming were read from the DNA. The sample table lists roughly 70,000 clones, 76% of them with a count of one. The top ten clonotypes cover 15% of the sample.

The germline ends are 10 bases apart after V is trimmed by 1 base and J by 1 base. CDR3 length: 15 amino acids, cysteine to phenylalanine. The CDR3 DNA has 45 bases and is translated from base 1. CDR1 is given as LGHDT and CDR2 as YNNKEL, both from the germline V gene (reference sequence). Sample: peripheral blood. The clonotype was recovered from a man aged 55 to 69 with COVID-19, enrolled during active disease. The chain employs TRBV3-1 (or the pseudogene TRBV3-2) and TRBJ1-1; the D gene cannot be resolved reliably. CDR3 region: CASSQGVGRNTEAFF. The nucleotides read TGTGCCAGCAGCCAAGGGGTGGGGAGGAACACTGAAGCTTTCTTT.